This paragraph covers one TCR beta chain sequence. Produced via immunoSEQ multiplex PCR; TCRdb's table is partial and in-frame only. The sample shows about 120,000 clones, over 75% of them seen only once. Trimming stripped 0 bases from V and 7 bases from J, with 15 bases between. Germline CDR1 LNHDA, CDR2 SQIVND (reference sequence). The CDR3 contains 16 residues. This sample was included in a study of blood T cell repertoires in COVID-19. The sequencing input was peripheral blood. The chain is built from TRBV19 and TRBJ2-2; D unclear. The receptor's source is a man of 80 years or more with acute or convalescent COVID-19. The CDR3 coding sequence is TGTGCCAGTAGTATAGAAGCGATCCCACTACACGGGGAGCTGTTTTTT. It translates to CASSIEAIPLHGELFF.